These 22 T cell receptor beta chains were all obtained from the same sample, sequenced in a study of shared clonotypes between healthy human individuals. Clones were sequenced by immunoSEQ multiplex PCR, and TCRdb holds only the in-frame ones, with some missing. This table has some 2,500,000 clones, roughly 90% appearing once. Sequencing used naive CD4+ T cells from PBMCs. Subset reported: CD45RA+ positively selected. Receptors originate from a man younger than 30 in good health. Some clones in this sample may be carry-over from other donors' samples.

The DNA of the CDR3 is TGCGCCAGCAGCTTGCTCTACTCTGGGGCCAACGTCCTGACTTTC. This translates into CASSLLYSGANVLTF. The J gene is TRBJ2-6, the V gene TRBV5-1; D remains unclear. From germline, CDR1 is SGHRS and CDR2 YFSETQ. CDR3 length equals 15 residues. Between the trimmed V and J ends, which lost 1 base and 0 bases, there was a span of 5 bases.

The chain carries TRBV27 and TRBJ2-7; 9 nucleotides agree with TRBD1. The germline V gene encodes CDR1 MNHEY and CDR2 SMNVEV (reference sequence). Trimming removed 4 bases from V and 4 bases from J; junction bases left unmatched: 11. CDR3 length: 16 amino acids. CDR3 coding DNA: TGTGCCAGCAGTTCCATCCTGACCGGGACAGGGTACGAGCAGTACTTC. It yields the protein CASSSILTGTGYEQYF.

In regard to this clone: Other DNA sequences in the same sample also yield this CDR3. This chain's CDR3 is CASSPRGNTEAFF. CDR3 nucleotide sequence: TGTGCCAGCTCACCCCGGGGGAACACTGAAGCTTTCTTT. J is TRBJ1-1 and V is TRBV18; D remains ambiguous. The V gene lost 3 bases and the J gene lost 1 base, with 6 bases spanning the gap. This CDR3 spans 13 amino acids. Germline CDR1 and CDR2: KGHSH and LQKENI.

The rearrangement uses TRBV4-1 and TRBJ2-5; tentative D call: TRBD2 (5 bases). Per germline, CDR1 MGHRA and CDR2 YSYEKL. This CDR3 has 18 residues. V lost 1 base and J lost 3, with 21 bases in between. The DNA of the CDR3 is TGCGCCAGCAGCCAAGGGTACTCTGAAACTAGAAGAGAAGAGACCCAGTACTTC. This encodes CASSQGYSETRREETQYF.

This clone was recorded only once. For the CDR3, the DNA is TGTGCCAGCAGTGAAGGGACTAGCGGAAATACGCAGTATTTT. It encodes CASSEGTSGNTQYF. The V call is TRBV2, the J call TRBJ2-3, with 10 bases that match TRBD2. From germline, CDR1 is SNHLY and CDR2 FYNNEI. With 1 base clipped from V and 7 bases from J, the junction kept 2 bases outside the gene matches. This CDR3 is built from 14 residues.

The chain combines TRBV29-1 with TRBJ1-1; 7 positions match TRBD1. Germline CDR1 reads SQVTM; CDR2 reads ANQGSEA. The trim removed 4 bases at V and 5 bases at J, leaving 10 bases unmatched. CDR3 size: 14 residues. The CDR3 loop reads CSVGEGGAGTEAFF. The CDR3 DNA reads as TGCAGCGTTGGTGAAGGGGGCGCGGGTACTGAAGCTTTCTTT.

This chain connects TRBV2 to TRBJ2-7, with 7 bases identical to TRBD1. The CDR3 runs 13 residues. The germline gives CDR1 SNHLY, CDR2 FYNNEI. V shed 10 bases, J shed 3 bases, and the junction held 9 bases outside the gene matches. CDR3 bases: TGTGCCACTGGGCCGGGACAGCACTACGAGCAGTACTTC. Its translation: CATGPGQHYEQYF.

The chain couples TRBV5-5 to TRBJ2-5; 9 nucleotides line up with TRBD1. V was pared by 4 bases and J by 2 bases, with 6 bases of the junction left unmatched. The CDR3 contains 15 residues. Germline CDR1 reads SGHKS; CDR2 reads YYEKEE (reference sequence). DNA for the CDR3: TGTGCCAGCAGCGGGGGACAGGGTGGGCAAGAGACCCAGTACTTC. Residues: CASSGGQGGQETQYF.

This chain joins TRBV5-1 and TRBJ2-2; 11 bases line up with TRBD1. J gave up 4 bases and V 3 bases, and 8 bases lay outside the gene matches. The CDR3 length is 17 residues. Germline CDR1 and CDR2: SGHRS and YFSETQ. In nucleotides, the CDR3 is TGCGCCAGCAGCTCGAATACCGGGACAGGGGGCACCGGGGAGCTGTTTTTT. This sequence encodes CASSSNTGTGGTGELFF. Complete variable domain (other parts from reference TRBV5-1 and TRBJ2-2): KAGVTQTPRYLIKTRGQQVTLSCSPISGHRSVSWYQQTPGQGLQFLFEYFSETQRNKGNFPGRFSGRQFSNSRSEMNVSTLELGDSALYLCASSSNTGTGGTGELFFGEGSRLTVL.

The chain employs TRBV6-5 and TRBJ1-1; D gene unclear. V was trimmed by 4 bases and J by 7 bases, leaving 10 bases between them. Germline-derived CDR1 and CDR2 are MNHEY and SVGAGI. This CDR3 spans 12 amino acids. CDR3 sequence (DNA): TGTGCCAGCAGTTCCACCCTCGGTGAAGCTTTCTTT. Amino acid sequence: CASSSTLGEAFF.

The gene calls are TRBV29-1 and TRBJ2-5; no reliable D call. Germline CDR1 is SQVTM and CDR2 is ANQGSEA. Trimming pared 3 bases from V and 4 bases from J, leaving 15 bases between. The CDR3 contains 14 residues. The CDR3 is CSVDLLNWGETQYF. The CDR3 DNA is TGCAGCGTTGACTTATTAAACTGGGGAGAGACCCAGTACTTC.

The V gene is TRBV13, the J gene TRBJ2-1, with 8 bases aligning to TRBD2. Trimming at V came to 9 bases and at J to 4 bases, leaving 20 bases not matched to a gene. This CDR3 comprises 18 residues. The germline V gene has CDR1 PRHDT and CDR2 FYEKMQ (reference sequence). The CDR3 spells CARVSRLAGPGQYNEQFF. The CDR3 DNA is TGTGCCAGAGTGAGTCGGCTAGCGGGCCCCGGACAGTACAATGAGCAGTTCTTC.

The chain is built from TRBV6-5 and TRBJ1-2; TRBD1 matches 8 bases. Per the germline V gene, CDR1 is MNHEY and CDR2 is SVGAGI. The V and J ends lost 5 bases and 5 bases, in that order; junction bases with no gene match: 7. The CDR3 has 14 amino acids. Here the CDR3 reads CASSPRGQGYGYTF. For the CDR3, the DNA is TGTGCCAGCAGTCCCAGGGGGCAAGGGTATGGCTACACCTTC.

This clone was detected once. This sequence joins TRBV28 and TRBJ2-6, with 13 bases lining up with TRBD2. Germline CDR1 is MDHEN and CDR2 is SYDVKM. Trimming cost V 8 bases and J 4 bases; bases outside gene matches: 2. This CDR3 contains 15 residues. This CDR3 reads CASGLAGAGANVLTF. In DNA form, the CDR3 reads TGTGCCAGCGGACTAGCGGGAGCCGGGGCCAACGTCCTGACTTTC.

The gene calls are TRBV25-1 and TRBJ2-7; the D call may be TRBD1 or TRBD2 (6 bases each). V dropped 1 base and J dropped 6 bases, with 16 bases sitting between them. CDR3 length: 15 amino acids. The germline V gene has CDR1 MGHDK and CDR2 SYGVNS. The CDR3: CASSEFGGPNREQYF. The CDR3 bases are TGTGCCAGCAGTGAATTCGGGGGCCCAAACCGCGAGCAGTACTTC.

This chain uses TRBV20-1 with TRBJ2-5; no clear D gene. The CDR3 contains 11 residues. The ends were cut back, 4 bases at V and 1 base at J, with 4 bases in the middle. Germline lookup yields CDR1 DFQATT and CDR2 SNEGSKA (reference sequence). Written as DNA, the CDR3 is TGCAGTGCTACCACCCAAGAGACCCAGTACTTC. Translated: CSATTQETQYF.

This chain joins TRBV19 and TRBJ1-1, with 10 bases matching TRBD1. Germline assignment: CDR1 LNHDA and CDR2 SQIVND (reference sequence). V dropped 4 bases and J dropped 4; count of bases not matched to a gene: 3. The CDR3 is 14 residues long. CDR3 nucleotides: TGTGCCAGTAGTACGGACAGGGGGGGCACTGAAGCTTTCTTT. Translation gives CASSTDRGGTEAFF.

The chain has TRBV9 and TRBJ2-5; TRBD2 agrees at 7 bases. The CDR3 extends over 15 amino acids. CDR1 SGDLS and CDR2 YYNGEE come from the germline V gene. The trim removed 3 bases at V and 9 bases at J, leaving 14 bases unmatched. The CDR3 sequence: CASSAGTGGGWPQYF. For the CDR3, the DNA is TGTGCCAGCAGCGCCGGGACGGGCGGGGGATGGCCCCAGTACTTC.

CDR3: CATGNREGNNEQFF. CDR3 bases: TGTGCCACCGGGAACCGGGAGGGAAACAATGAGCAGTTCTTC. The chain combines TRBV10-3 with TRBJ2-1; 8 bases map to TRBD2. Germline V gene lookup returns CDR1 ENHRY and CDR2 SYGVKD. The V segment lost 10 bases and the J segment 5 bases; nucleotides outside the gene matches: 10. This CDR3 spans 14 amino acids.

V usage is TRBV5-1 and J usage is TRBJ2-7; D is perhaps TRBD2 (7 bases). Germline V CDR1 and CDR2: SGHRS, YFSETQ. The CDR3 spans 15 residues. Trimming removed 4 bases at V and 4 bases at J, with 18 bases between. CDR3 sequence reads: CASSPEGGAQYEQYF. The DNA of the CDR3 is TGCGCCAGCAGCCCGGAGGGGGGGGCCCAATACGAGCAGTACTTC.

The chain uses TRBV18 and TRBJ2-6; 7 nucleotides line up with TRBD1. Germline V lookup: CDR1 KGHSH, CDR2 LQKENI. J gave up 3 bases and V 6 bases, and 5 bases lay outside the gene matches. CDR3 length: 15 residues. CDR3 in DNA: TGTGCCAGCTCTCTTGACAGGGTTGGGGCCAACGTCCTGACTTTC. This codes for CASSLDRVGANVLTF. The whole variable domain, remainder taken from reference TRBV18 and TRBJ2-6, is NAGVMQNPRHLVRRRGQEARLRCSPMKGHSHVYWYRQLPEEGLKFMVYLQKENIIDESGMPKERFSAEFPKEGPSILRIQQVVRGDSAAYFCASSLDRVGANVLTFGAGSRLTVL.

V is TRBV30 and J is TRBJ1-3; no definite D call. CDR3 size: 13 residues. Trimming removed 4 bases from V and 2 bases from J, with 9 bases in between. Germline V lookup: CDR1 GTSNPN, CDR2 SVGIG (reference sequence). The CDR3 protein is CAWNLATGNTIYF. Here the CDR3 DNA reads TGTGCCTGGAATTTGGCAACTGGAAACACCATATATTTT. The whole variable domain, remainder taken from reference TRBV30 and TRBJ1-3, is SQTIHQWPATLVQPVGSPLSLECTVEGTSNPNLYWYRQAAGRGLQLLFYSVGIGQISSEVPQNLSASRPQDRQFILSSKKLLLSDSGFYLCAWNLATGNTIYFGEGSWLTVV.